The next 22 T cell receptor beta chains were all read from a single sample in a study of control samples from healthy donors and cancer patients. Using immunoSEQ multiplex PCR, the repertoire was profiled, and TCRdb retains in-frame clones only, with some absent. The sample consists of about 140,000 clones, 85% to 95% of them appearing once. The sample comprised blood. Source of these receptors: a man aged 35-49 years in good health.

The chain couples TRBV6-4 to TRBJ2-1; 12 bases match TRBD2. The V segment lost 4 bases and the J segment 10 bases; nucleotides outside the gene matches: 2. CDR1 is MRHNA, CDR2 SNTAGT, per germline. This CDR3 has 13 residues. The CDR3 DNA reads TGTGCCAGCAGTGGAGGACTAGCGGGGGAGCAGTTCTTC. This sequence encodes CASSGGLAGEQFF.

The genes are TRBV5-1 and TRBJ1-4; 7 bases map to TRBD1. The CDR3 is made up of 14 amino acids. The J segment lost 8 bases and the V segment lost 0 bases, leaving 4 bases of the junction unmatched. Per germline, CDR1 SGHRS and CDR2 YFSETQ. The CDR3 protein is CASSLAGGREKLFF. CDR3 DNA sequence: TGCGCCAGCAGCTTGGCAGGGGGGCGAGAAAAACTGTTTTTT.

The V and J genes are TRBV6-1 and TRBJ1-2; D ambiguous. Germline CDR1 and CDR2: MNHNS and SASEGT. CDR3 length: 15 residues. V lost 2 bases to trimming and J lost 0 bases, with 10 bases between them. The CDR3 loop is CASSENIKSNYGYTF. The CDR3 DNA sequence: TGTGCCAGCAGTGAAAATATCAAGTCTAACTATGGCTACACCTTC.

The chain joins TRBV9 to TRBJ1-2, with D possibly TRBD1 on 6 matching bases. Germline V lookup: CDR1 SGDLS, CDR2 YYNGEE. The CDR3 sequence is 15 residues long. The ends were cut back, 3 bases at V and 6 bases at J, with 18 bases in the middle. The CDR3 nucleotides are TGTGCCAGCAGCGCATACCTAGACAGGCCGGATGGCTACACCTTC. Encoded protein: CASSAYLDRPDGYTF.

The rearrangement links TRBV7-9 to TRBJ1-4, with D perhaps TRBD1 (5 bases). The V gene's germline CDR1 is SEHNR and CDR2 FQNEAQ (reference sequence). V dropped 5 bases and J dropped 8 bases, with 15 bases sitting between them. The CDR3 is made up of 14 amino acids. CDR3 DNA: TGTGCCAGCAGCAAGCGGATAGGGGAGGAAAAACTGTTTTTT. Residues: CASSKRIGEEKLFF.

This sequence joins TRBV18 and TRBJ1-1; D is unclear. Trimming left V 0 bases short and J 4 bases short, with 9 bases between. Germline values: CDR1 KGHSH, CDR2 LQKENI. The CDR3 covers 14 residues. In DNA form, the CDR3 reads TGTGCCAGCTCACCACCTCAGAAGGGCACTGAAGCTTTCTTT. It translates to CASSPPQKGTEAFF.

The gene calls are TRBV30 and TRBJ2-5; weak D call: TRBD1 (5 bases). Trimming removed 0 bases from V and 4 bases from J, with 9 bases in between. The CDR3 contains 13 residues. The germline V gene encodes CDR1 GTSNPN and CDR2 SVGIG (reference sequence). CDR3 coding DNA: TGTGCCTGGAGTGTAGGGCAGGGAGAGACCCAGTACTTC. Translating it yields CAWSVGQGETQYF. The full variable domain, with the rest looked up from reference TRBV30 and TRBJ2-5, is SQTIHQWPATLVQPVGSPLSLECTVEGTSNPNLYWYRQAAGRGLQLLFYSVGIGQISSEVPQNLSASRPQDRQFILSSKKLLLSDSGFYLCAWSVGQGETQYFGPGTRLLVL.

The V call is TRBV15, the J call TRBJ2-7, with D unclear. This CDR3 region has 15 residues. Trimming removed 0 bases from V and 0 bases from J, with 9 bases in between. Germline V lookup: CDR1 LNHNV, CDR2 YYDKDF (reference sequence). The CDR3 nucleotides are TGTGCCACCAGCAGAGAGACACCGCCCTCCTACGAGCAGTACTTC. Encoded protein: CATSRETPPSYEQYF.

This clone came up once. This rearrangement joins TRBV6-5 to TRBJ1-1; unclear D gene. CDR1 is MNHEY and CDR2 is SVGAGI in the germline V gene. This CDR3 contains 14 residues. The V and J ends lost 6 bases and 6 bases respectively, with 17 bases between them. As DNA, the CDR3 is TGTGCCAGCAGCCAGAAACAGCGGAAGGCTGAAGCTTTCTTT. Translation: CASSQKQRKAEAFF.

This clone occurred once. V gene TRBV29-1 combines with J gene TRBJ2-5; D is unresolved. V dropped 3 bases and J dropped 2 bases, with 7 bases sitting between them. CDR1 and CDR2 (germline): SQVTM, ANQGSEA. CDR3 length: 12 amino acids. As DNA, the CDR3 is TGCAGCGTTGAGTTGGGACAAGAGACCCAGTACTTC. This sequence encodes CSVELGQETQYF.

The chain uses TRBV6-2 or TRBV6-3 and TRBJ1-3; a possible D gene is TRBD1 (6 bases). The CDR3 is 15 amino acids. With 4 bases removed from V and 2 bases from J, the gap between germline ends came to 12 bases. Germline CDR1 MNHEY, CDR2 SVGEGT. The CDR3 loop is CASSSNRAPGNTIYF. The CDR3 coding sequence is TGTGCCAGCAGTTCCAACAGGGCCCCTGGAAACACCATATATTTT.

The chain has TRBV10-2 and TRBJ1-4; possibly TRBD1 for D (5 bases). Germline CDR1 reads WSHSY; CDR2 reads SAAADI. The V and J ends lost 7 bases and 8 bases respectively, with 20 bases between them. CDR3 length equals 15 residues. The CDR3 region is CASTETGGDGEKLFF. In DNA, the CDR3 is TGCGCCAGCACCGAAACGGGGGGAGACGGGGAAAAACTGTTTTTT.

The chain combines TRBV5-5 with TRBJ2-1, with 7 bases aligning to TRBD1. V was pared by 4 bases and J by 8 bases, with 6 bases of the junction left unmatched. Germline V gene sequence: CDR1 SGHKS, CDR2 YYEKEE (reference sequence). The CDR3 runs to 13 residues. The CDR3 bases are TGTGCCAGCAGCCAGGACAGGATCCATGAGCAGTTCTTC. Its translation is CASSQDRIHEQFF. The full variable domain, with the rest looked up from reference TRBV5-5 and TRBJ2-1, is DAGVTQSPTHLIKTRGQQVTLRCSPISGHKSVSWYQQVLGQGPQFIFQYYEKEERGRGNFPDRFSARQFPNYSSELNVNALLLGDSALYLCASSQDRIHEQFFGPGTRLTVL.

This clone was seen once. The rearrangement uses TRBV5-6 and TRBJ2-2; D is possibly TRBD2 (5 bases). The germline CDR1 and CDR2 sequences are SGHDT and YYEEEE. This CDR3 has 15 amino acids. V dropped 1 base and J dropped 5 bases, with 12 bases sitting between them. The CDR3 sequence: CASSLLLRGTGELFF. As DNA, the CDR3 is TGTGCCAGCAGCTTGCTCCTCCGGGGAACCGGGGAGCTGTTTTTT. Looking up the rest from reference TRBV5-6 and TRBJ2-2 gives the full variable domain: DAGVTQSPTHLIKTRGQQVTLRCSPKSGHDTVSWYQQALGQGPQFIFQYYEEEERQRGNFPDRFSGHQFPNYSSELNVNALLLGDSALYLCASSLLLRGTGELFFGEGSRLTVL.

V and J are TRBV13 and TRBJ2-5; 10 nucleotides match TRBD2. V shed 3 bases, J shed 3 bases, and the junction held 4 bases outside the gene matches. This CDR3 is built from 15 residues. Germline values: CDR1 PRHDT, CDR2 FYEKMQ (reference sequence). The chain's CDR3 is CASSFRLAGKETQYF. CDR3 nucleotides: TGTGCCAGCAGCTTTCGACTAGCGGGTAAAGAGACCCAGTACTTC.

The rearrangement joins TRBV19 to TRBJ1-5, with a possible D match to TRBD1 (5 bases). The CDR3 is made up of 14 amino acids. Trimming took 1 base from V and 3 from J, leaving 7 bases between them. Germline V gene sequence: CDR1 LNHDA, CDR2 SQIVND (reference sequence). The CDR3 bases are TGTGCCAGTAGTATAGCAGGGAACAATCAGCCCCAGCATTTT. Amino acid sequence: CASSIAGNNQPQHF.

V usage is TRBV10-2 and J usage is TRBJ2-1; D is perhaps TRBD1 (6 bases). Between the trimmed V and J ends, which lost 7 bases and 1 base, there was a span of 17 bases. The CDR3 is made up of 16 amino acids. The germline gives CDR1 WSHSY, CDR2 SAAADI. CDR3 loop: CASTSPQGYSYNEQFF. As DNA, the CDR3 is TGCGCCAGCACCAGTCCACAGGGATATTCCTACAATGAGCAGTTCTTC.

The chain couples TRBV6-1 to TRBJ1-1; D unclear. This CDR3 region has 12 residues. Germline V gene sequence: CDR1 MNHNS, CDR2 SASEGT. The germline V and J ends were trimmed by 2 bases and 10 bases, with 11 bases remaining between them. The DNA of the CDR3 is TGTGCCAGCAGTGAATACTTGACGACAGCTTTCTTT. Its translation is CASSEYLTTAFF.

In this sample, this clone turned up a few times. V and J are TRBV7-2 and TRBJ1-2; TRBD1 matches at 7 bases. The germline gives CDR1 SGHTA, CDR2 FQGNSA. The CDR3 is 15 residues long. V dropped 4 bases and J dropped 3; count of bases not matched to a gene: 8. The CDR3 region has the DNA TGTGCCAGCAGCTCCGAGACAGGGACAGACTATGGCTACACCTTC. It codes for CASSSETGTDYGYTF.

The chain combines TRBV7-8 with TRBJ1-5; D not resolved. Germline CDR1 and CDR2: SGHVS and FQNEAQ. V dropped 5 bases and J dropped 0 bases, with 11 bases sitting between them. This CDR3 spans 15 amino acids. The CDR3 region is CASSDTSYSNQPQHF. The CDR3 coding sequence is TGTGCCAGCAGCGACACGAGCTATAGCAATCAGCCCCAGCATTTT.

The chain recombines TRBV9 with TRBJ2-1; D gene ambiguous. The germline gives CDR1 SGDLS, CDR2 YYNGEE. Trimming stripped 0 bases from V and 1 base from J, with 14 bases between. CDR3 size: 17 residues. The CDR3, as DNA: TGTGCCAGCAGCGTAGGGGGTGCGGCCAATTCCTACAATGAGCAGTTCTTC. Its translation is CASSVGGAANSYNEQFF.

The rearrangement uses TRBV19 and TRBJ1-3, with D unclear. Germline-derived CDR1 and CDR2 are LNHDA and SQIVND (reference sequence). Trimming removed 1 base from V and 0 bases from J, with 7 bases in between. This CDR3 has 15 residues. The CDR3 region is CASSIAGASGNTIYF. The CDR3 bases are TGTGCCAGTAGTATAGCGGGAGCCTCTGGAAACACCATATATTTT.